This TCR beta chain was captured by sequencing in a study of T cell repertoires in cytomegalovirus infection. Deletions cut 8 bases from V and 5 bases from J, with 21 bases between. This CDR3 has 15 residues. Germline CDR1 reads SGHTA; CDR2 reads FQGNSA. One entry per CDR3 protein, called by TCRdb with MiXCR from the reads. The sample holds approximately 300,000 distinct CDR3 sequences, around a quarter seen once. Broader study findings: Dominating the ex vivo response were TCR beta clonotypes that were CMV-specific and HLA-C-restricted.

This clonotype was found many times. Its antigen is unknown. This chain uses TRBV7-2 with TRBJ1-2; D gene uncertain. The origin of this receptor is a human donor in good health (CMV status not recorded). Some clones in this sample may be carry-over from other donors' samples. The material was cultured PBMCs, obtained from culture after CMV antigen stimulation. The CDR3 DNA reads TGTGCCAGCCGCCACGGGTTTTCGGAAATTTATGGCTACACCTTC. The encoded protein is CASRHGFSEIYGYTF.